This T cell receptor beta chain was captured in a study of T cells after yellow fever vaccination. Looking at the study overall: SMART-Seq v4 Ultra Low Input prepared the low-cell-number fractions. Study-wide findings and caveats: Clones from primary vaccination mostly reappeared after the booster (roughly 95% CD4, just over 85% CD8). Few clonotypes appeared in both CD4 and CD8 compartments.

The sample holds a few counts of this clonotype. Its cognate antigen is unknown. A universal primer site and UMIs were added as TCR cDNA was made by 5'RACE template switching. TCRdb recomputed calls from the 5' RACE reads with MiXCR, one row per CDR3 protein. Of fewer than 650,000 distinct CDR3 sequences listed, around a fifth were seen once; the top ten hold approximately 15%. The junction had 11 bases not matched to a gene; V was cut back by 5 bases and J by 8 bases. Germline V gene data show CDR1 as SGHVS and CDR2 as FNYEAQ. The CDR3 totals 16 residues. The chain employs TRBV7-6 and TRBJ1-6; TRBD1 aligns across 8 bases. Sequencing used PBMCs, obtained less than 25 days after the first yellow fever vaccination. This receptor was obtained from a man younger than 35 who received the YFV17D yellow fever vaccine. CDR3 bases: TGTGCCAGCAGCCTCAGGCCGGACAGGGAGGATTCACCCCTCCACTTT. This codes for CASSLRPDREDSPLHF.